This is a list of T cell receptor beta chains from one sample in a study of blood T cell repertoires in COVID-19. TCRdb keeps only in-frame clones here, not all; method: immunoSEQ multiplex PCR. Of about 220,000 clones listed, roughly 80% are singletons. Sequenced sample: peripheral blood. These receptor sequences come from a woman aged 70-85 years with acute or convalescent COVID-19. CDR3s include the opening cysteine and the closing phenylalanine or tryptophan. A D gene is named only where the DNA matches it firmly. Clone size, where shown, is once, few, many, or a class for clones that have expanded.

J gene,clone size,V gene,D gene,CDR3 length,CDR3 DNA,CDR3 protein
TRBJ1-1,.,TRBV9,TRBD1,17,TGTGCCAGCAGCGTTTTACCCGGACAGGGTATGGGCACTGAAGCTTTCTTT,CASSVLPGQGMGTEAFF
TRBJ2-3,.,TRBV3-1/TRBV3-2,.,15,TGTGCCAGCAGCGATCAGAGATGGCGGCCAGATACGCAGTATTTT,CASSDQRWRPDTQYF
TRBJ2-7,.,TRBV27,.,14,TGTGCCAGCAGCCACGGGACACCGCTTTACGAGCAGTACTTC,CASSHGTPLYEQYF
TRBJ1-1,.,TRBV29-1,TRBD1,14,TGCAGCGTTGCCCGACAGGGGATGAACACTGAAGCTTTCTTT,CSVARQGMNTEAFF
TRBJ2-5,.,TRBV7-9,.,15,TGTGCCAGCAGCTTAAGGGGGAGGGGCTCGGAGACCCAGTACTTC,CASSLRGRGSETQYF
TRBJ2-7,many,TRBV11-3,.,14,TGTGCCAGCAGCTTATCGTACGGAGGCTACGAGCAGTACTTC,CASSLSYGGYEQYF
TRBJ2-3,.,TRBV9,.,12,TGTGCCAGCAGCGCTAGTGCAGATACGCAGTATTTT,CASSASADTQYF
TRBJ1-4,few,TRBV6-5,TRBD1,15,TGTGCCAGCAGTTACGTTGAGGGGGCAAGTGAAAAACTGTTTTTT,CASSYVEGASEKLFF
TRBJ1-1,.,TRBV30,TRBD1,13,TGTGCCGGTACAGGGGTTGGCGACACTGAAGCTTTCTTT,CAGTGVGDTEAFF
TRBJ2-5,.,TRBV20-1,.,12,TGCAGTGCTAGTGGAGGCCGGGAGACCCAGTACTTC,CSASGGRETQYF
TRBJ1-4,many,TRBV6-5,.,14,TGTGCCAGCAGTTACGAGGGATTTTATGAAAAACTGTTTTTT,CASSYEGFYEKLFF
TRBJ1-1,.,TRBV3-1/TRBV3-2,.,12,TGTGCCAGCAGCCAAGGGGGGGCTGAAGCTTTCTTT,CASSQGGAEAFF
TRBJ1-4,once,TRBV19,.,17,TGTGCCAGTAGTAAGTGGCAGGCCGGGAAGTCTAATGAAAAACTGTTTTTT,CASSKWQAGKSNEKLFF
TRBJ1-1,few,TRBV7-2,.,14,TGTGCCAGCAGCTTAGAGAACTTAAACACTGAAGCTTTCTTT,CASSLENLNTEAFF
TRBJ2-1,.,TRBV7-8,TRBD2,16,TGTGCCAGCAGCTTCCAGACTAGCGGGGGATGGAATGAGCAGTTCTTC,CASSFQTSGGWNEQFF
TRBJ1-1,few,TRBV12-1,.,16,TGTGCCAGTCCCCAACTCGACAGGCCGCTGAACACTGAAGCTTTCTTT,CASPQLDRPLNTEAFF
TRBJ1-4,once,TRBV5-1,TRBD1,19,TGCGCCAGCAGCTCGGTCCCCTCTAACAGGGGGCATATTAATGAAAAACTGTTTTTT,CASSSVPSNRGHINEKLFF
TRBJ2-4,.,TRBV2,TRBD2,15,TGTGCCAGCAGTGAACTAGCGGGGGGGCAAAACATTCAGTACTTC,CASSELAGGQNIQYF
TRBJ1-5,once,TRBV15,.,16,TGTGCCACCAGCAGAGATTGGACAAATAGCAATCAGCCCCAGCATTTT,CATSRDWTNSNQPQHF
TRBJ1-6,.,TRBV6-5,.,12,TGTGCCAGCAGGGTAGAAACGGGGACCCTCCACTTT,CASRVETGTLHF
TRBJ2-4,.,TRBV5-3,.,21,TGTGCCAGAAGCTCCTTTTTGTTGACCGCGCGGGTATGTTTAGCCAAAAACATTCAGTACTTC,CARSSFLLTARVCLAKNIQYF
TRBJ2-3,.,TRBV2,TRBD2,13,TGTGCCAGCACTAGCGGGGGGCGCGATACGCAGTATTTT,CASTSGGRDTQYF
TRBJ2-5,.,TRBV5-1,.,15,TGCGCCAGCAGCTTGGAGGCCACAGGCCGGGAGACCCAGTACTTC,CASSLEATGRETQYF
TRBJ1-2,.,TRBV6-1,TRBD1,15,TGTGCCAGCAGTCCGGCGGGACAGAGAAACTATGGCTACACCTTC,CASSPAGQRNYGYTF
TRBJ2-5,.,TRBV28,TRBD1,13,TGTGCCAGCGTGACAGGGGGCGGGGAGACCCAGTACTTC,CASVTGGGETQYF
TRBJ2-4,few,TRBV5-1,.,14,TGCGCCAGCAGCTTGGTAGGCAGGGATAACATTCAGTACTTC,CASSLVGRDNIQYF
TRBJ2-5,.,TRBV6-2/TRBV6-3,.,14,TGTGCCAGCAGTTACAGTTCAGGTTGGGAGACCCAGTACTTC,CASSYSSGWETQYF
TRBJ1-5,.,TRBV6-6,.,17,TGTGCCAGCAGTCGGGGCGGAGGCGGCTTTAGCAATCAGCCCCAGCATTTT,CASSRGGGGFSNQPQHF
TRBJ2-3,.,TRBV11-2,TRBD1,15,TGTGCCAGCAGCTTCGGACAGGGGGGATTCGATACGCAGTATTTT,CASSFGQGGFDTQYF
TRBJ1-2,few,TRBV25-1,TRBD1,16,TGTGCCAGCAGTGAGGACAGGGGCCGAGCTAACTATGGCTACACCTTC,CASSEDRGRANYGYTF
TRBJ2-1,.,TRBV5-8,.,15,TGTGCCAGCAGCTCCAGAGGGTACGGGCACAATGAGCAGTTCTTC,CASSSRGYGHNEQFF
TRBJ2-3,few,TRBV14,TRBD1,14,TGTGCCAGCAGCCAGAGTTTGGGACAGGGTACGCAGTATTTT,CASSQSLGQGTQYF
TRBJ2-7,.,TRBV6-1,.,13,TGTGCCAGCAGTTATCCAGATTCCTACGAGCAGTACTTC,CASSYPDSYEQYF